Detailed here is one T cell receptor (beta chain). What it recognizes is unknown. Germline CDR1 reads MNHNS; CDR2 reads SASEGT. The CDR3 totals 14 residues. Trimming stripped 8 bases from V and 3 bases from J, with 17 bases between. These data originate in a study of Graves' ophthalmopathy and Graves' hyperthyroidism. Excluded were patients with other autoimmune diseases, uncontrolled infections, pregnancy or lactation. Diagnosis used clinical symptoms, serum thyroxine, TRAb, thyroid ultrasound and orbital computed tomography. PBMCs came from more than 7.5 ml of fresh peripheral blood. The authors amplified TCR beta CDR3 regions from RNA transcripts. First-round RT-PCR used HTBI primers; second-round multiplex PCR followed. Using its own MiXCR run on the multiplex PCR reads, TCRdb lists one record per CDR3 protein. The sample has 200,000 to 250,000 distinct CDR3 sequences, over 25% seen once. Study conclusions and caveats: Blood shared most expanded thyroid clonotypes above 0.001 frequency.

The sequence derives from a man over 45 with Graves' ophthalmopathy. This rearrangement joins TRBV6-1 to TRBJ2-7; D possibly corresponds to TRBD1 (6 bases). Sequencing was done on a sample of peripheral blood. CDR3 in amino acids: CASAEQGRGYEQYF. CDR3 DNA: TGTGCCAGCGCTGAACAGGGCAGGGGCTACGAGCAGTACTTC.